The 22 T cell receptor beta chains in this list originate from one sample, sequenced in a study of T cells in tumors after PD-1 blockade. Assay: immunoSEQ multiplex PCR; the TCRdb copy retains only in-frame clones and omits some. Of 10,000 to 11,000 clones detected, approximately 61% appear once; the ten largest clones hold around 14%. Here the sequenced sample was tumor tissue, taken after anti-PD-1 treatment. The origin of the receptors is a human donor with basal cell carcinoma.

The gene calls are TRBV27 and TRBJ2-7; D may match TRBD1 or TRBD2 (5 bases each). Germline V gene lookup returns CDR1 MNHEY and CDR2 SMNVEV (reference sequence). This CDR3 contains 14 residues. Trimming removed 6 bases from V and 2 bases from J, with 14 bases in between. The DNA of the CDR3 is TGTGCCAGCAGGAAGGGACCGGGACCCTACGAGCAGTACTTC. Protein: CASRKGPGPYEQYF.

As DNA, the CDR3 is TGTGCCAGCAGTCCACTAGCGGGGGGTTTCAATGAGCAGTTCTTC. It codes for CASSPLAGGFNEQFF. This sequence joins TRBV6-2 or TRBV6-3 and TRBJ2-1; 12 nucleotides align to TRBD2. This CDR3 is built from 15 residues. Germline CDR1 MNHEY, CDR2 SVGEGT. With V trimmed by 5 bases and J by 6 bases, 5 bases remained unmatched.

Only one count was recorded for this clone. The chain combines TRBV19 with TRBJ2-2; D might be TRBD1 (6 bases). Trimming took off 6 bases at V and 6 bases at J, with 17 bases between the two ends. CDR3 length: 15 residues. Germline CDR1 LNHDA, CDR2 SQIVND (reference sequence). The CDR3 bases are TGTGCCAGTAGCCTGCGGCAGGGGAGATCCGGGGAGCTGTTTTTT. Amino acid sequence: CASSLRQGRSGELFF.

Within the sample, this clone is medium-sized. This chain's CDR3 is CASSLSFTGELFF. Here the CDR3 DNA reads TGTGCCAGCAGCTTATCCTTCACCGGGGAGCTGTTTTTT. The rearrangement uses TRBV7-3 and TRBJ2-2, with D uncertain. Looked up from germline, CDR1 is SGHTA and CDR2 is FQGTGA. The CDR3 covers 13 residues. Between the trimmed V and J ends, which lost 2 bases and 4 bases, there was a span of 5 bases.

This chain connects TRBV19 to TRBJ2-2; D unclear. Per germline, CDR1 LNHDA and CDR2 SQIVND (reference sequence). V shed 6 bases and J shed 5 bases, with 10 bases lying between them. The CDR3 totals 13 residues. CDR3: CASSLVRTGELFF. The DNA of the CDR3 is TGTGCCAGTAGCCTAGTTAGGACCGGGGAGCTGTTTTTT.

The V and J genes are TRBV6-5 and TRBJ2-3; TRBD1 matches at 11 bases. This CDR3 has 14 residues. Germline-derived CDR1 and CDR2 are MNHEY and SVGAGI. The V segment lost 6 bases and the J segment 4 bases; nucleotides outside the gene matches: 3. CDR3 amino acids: CASSGTGGADTQYF. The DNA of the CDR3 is TGTGCCAGCAGCGGGACAGGGGGAGCAGATACGCAGTATTTT.

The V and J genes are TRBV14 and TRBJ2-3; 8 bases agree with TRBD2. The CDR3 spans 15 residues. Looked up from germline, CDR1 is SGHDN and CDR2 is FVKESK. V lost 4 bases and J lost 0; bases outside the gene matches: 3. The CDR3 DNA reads TGTGCCAGCAGCCTAGCGGGGCCTAGCACAGATACGCAGTATTTT. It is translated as CASSLAGPSTDTQYF. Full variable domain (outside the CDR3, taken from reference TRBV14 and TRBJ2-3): EAGVTQFPSHSVIEKGQTVTLRCDPISGHDNLYWYRRVMGKEIKFLLHFVKESKQDESGMPNNRFLAERTGGTYSTLKVQPAELEDSGVYFCASSLAGPSTDTQYFGPGTRLTVL.

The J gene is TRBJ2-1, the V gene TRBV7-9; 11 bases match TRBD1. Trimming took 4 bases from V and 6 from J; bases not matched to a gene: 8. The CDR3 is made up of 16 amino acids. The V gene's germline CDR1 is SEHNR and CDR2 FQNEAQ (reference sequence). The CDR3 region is CASSSFTGTGGNEQFF. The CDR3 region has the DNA TGTGCCAGCAGCTCCTTTACCGGGACAGGGGGCAATGAGCAGTTCTTC.

CDR3 bases: TGCAGCATAGGGGAGGGGGACACTGAAGCTTTCTTT. The encoded protein is CSIGEGDTEAFF. This chain links TRBV29-1 with TRBJ1-1, with D possibly TRBD1 on 6 matching bases. The CDR3 length is 12 residues. Germline-derived CDR1 and CDR2 are SQVTM and ANQGSEA. The V gene lost 8 bases and the J gene lost 3 bases, with 13 bases spanning the gap.

DNA of the CDR3: TGTGCCAGCTCACCCGGATCAACTAATGAAAAACTGTTTTTT. It specifies CASSPGSTNEKLFF. This chain connects TRBV18 to TRBJ1-4; D uncertain. Germline V gene sequence: CDR1 KGHSH, CDR2 LQKENI. The CDR3 contains 14 residues. V was shortened by 3 bases and J by 0 bases, with 5 bases between the two germline ends.

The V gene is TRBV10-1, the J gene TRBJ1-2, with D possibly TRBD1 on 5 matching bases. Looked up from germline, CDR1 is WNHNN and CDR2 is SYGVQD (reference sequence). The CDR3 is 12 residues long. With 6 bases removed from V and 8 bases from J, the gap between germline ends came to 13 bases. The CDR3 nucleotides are TGCGCCAGCAGCCAGGACACCCTAGGCTACACCTTC. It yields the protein CASSQDTLGYTF.

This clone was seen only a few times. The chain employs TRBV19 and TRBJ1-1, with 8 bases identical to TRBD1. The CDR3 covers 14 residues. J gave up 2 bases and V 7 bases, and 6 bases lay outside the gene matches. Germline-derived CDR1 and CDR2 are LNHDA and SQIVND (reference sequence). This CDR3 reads CASIPQGGNTEAFF. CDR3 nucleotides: TGTGCCAGTATTCCACAGGGGGGCAACACTGAAGCTTTCTTT. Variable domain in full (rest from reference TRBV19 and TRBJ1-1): DGGITQSPKYLFRKEGQNVTLSCEQNLNHDAMYWYRQDPGQGLRLIYYSQIVNDFQKGDIAEGYSVSREKKESFPLTVTSAQKNPTAFYLCASIPQGGNTEAFFGQGTRLTVV.

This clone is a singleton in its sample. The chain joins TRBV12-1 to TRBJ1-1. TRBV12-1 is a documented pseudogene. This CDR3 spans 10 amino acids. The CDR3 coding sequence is TGTGCCATCCACGGGGCTGAAGCTTTCTTT. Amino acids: CAIHGAEAFF.

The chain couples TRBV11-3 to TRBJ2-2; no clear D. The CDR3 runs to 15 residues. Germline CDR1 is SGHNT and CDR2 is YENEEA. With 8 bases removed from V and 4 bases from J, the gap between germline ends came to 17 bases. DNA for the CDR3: TGTGCCAGCGCCGCCACGGGCCCCCCCACCGGGGAGCTGTTTTTT. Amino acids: CASAATGPPTGELFF.

The CDR3 spells CASSTQGTYYEQYF. DNA of the CDR3: TGTGCCAGTAGTACGCAGGGGACTTACTACGAGCAGTACTTC. V is TRBV19 and J is TRBJ2-7; D possibly uses TRBD1 or TRBD2 (6 bases each). CDR3 length: 14 amino acids. Germline V CDR1 and CDR2: LNHDA, SQIVND (reference sequence). V gave up 4 bases and J gave up 3 bases, with 13 bases separating them.

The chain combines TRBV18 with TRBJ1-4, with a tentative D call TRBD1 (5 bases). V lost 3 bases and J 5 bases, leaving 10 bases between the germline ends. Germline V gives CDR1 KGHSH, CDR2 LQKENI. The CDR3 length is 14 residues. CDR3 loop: CASSPETENEKLFF. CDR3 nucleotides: TGTGCCAGCTCACCTGAGACAGAAAATGAAAAACTGTTTTTT.

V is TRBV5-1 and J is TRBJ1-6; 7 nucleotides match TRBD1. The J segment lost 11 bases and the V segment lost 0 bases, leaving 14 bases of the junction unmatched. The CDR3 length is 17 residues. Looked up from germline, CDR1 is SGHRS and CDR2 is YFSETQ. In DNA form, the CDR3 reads TGCGCCAGCAGCTTGGGGGCAGACCACCAGGGGGGAACACCCCTCCACTTT. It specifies CASSLGADHQGGTPLHF.

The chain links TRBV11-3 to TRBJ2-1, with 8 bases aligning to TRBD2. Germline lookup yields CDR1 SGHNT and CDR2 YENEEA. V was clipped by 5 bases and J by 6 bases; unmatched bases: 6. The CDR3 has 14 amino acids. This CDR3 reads CASSHREGPNEQFF. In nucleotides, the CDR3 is TGTGCCAGCAGCCACCGGGAGGGACCCAATGAGCAGTTCTTC. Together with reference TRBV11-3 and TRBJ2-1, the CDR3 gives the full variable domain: EAGVVQSPRYKIIEKKQPVAFWCNPISGHNTLYWYLQNLGQGPELLIRYENEEAVDDSQLPKDRFSAERLKGVDSTLKIQPAELGDSAVYLCASSHREGPNEQFFGPGTRLTVL.

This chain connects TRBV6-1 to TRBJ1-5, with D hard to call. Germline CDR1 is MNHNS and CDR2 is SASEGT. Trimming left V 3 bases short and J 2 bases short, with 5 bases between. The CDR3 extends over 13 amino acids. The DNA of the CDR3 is TGTGCCAGCAGTGAGCTGGGCAATCAGCCCCAGCATTTT. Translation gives CASSELGNQPQHF.

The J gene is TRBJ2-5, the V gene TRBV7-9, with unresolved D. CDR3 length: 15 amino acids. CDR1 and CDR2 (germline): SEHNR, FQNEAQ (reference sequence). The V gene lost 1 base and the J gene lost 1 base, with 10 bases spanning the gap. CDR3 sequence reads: CASSLERSTQETQYF. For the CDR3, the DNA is TGTGCCAGCAGCTTAGAACGGAGCACCCAAGAGACCCAGTACTTC.

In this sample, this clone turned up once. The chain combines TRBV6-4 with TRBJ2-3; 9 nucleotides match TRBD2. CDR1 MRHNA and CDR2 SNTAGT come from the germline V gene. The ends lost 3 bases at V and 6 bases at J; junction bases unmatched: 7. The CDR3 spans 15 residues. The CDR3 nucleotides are TGTGCCAGCAGTGAAGGCGGGAGGGCCGGGGATACGCAGTATTTT. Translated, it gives CASSEGGRAGDTQYF.

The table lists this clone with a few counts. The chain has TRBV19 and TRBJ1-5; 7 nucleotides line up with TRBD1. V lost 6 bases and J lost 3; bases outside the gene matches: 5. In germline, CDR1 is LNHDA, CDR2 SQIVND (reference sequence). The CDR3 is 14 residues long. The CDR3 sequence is CASSLDRFNQPQHF. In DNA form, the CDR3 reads TGTGCCAGTAGCTTGGACAGGTTCAATCAGCCCCAGCATTTT.